The 5 T cell receptor beta chains below were found in one sample sequenced in a study of shared clonotypes between healthy human individuals. Using immunoSEQ multiplex PCR, the repertoire was profiled, and TCRdb retains in-frame clones only, with some absent. The sample contains over a million clones, around 98% of which appear only once. Sequenced sample: naive CD4+ T cells sorted from blood. Subset denoted: CD45RA+ positively selected. These receptors originate from a man aged 25 to 40 in good health.

This clone is a singleton in its sample. In DNA, the CDR3 is TGCAGCGTTTTAGCGGGAGGGCCGTATGAGCAGTTCTTC. It codes for CSVLAGGPYEQFF. V usage is TRBV29-1 and J usage is TRBJ2-1; 11 bases match TRBD2. CDR1 is SQVTM and CDR2 is ANQGSEA in the germline V gene. Trimming removed 5 bases from V and 8 bases from J; junction bases left unmatched: 5. The CDR3 runs 13 residues.

This rearrangement joins TRBV9 to TRBJ2-3, with unresolved D. The length of the CDR3 is 13 residues. V lost 4 bases, J lost 1 base, and 7 bases lay in between. Germline V lookup: CDR1 SGDLS, CDR2 YYNGEE. The CDR3 loop reads CASSITGTDTQYF. As DNA, the CDR3 is TGTGCCAGCAGCATCACGGGCACAGATACGCAGTATTTT.

The J gene is TRBJ2-5, the V gene TRBV19, with TRBD2 as a possible D gene (5 bases). Trimming removed 6 bases from V and 4 bases from J, with 12 bases in between. From germline, CDR1 is LNHDA and CDR2 SQIVND (reference sequence). The CDR3 has 13 amino acids. The CDR3 DNA follows: TGTGCCAGTAGACTACCGGGGTCAGAGACCCAGTACTTC. It is translated as CASRLPGSETQYF.

V and J are TRBV19 and TRBJ2-2; D unclear. This CDR3 spans 14 amino acids. V was clipped by 10 bases and J by 4 bases, with 16 bases between them. CDR1 is LNHDA, CDR2 SQIVND, per germline (reference sequence). The CDR3 sequence is CATSEVASTGELFF. The DNA for the CDR3 is TGTGCCACCTCAGAAGTCGCCAGCACCGGGGAGCTGTTTTTT. The whole variable domain, remainder taken from reference TRBV19 and TRBJ2-2, is DGGITQSPKYLFRKEGQNVTLSCEQNLNHDAMYWYRQDPGQGLRLIYYSQIVNDFQKGDIAEGYSVSREKKESFPLTVTSAQKNPTAFYLCATSEVASTGELFFGEGSRLTVL.

The genes are TRBV2 and TRBJ2-5, with TRBD2 matching 10 bases. The CDR3 length is 14 residues. Unmatched junction bases numbered 5, after V lost 8 bases and J lost 2 bases. Per germline, CDR1 SNHLY and CDR2 FYNNEI. This CDR3 reads CASDRTSGQETQYF. In nucleotides, the CDR3 is TGTGCCAGCGATCGGACTAGCGGTCAAGAGACCCAGTACTTC.